Listed below are T cell receptor beta chains from one sample, sequenced in a study of post-analysis software for immune sequencing data. TCRdb re-derived calls from the PCR reads in MiXCR, one entry per CDR3 protein. In the table there are roughly 870,000 distinct CDR3 sequences, roughly half of which are singletons. The source material was blood. The receptors here all came from a girl aged 10-17 years with multiple sclerosis. The CDR3 runs from the conserved cysteine through the conserved F or W. The order of the fields is clone size, D gene, J gene, V gene, CDR3 DNA, CDR3 protein. The D gene is left open where the match is weak. Only part of the rows carry a size: once, few, many, or a class if the clone is expanded.

size: -; D: TRBD1; J: TRBJ2-4; V: TRBV13; DNA: TGTGCCAGCAGCCCAACCTCAGTCCCGGGACAGGGCTCGGCCAAAAACATTCAGTACTTC; CDR3: CASSPTSVPGQGSAKNIQYF
size: few; D: -; J: TRBJ2-3; V: TRBV29-1; DNA: TGCAGCGTTGCCGGGAGAGGCACAGATACGCAGTATTTT; CDR3: CSVAGRGTDTQYF
size: few; D: -; J: TRBJ1-4; V: TRBV5-1; DNA: TGCGCCAGCAGTGTGTCTCAAGCAACTAATGAAAAACTGTTTTTT; CDR3: CASSVSQATNEKLFF
size: -; D: -; J: TRBJ2-3; V: TRBV7-2; DNA: TGTGCCAGCAGGTCCGGTCGTAGCACAGATACGCAGTATTTT; CDR3: CASRSGRSTDTQYF
size: -; D: TRBD2; J: TRBJ2-7; V: TRBV2; DNA: TGTGCCAGCAGTCCCCGGGGGAGCGGGAACCCCTACGAGCAGTACTTC; CDR3: CASSPRGSGNPYEQYF
size: -; D: -; J: TRBJ2-7; V: TRBV20-1; DNA: TGCAGTGCTCCAGTTGTAAACGAGCAGTACTTC; CDR3: CSAPVVNEQYF
size: few; D: -; J: TRBJ1-2; V: TRBV7-3; DNA: TGTGCCAGCAGCACTTCGACAACGGGACTTTCCTATGGCTACACCTTC; CDR3: CASSTSTTGLSYGYTF
size: -; D: TRBD1; J: TRBJ2-6; V: TRBV15; DNA: TGTGCCACCAGCAGAGGTATCGGGACAGGGGCTTCTGGGGCCAACGTCCTGACTTTC; CDR3: CATSRGIGTGASGANVLTF
size: once; D: TRBD2; J: TRBJ2-7; V: TRBV11-1; DNA: TGTGCCAGCAGGCAGGGTCCGGGACTAGCTTACAATGAGCAGTACTTC; CDR3: CASRQGPGLAYNEQYF
size: medium-sized; D: TRBD2; J: TRBJ2-4; V: TRBV7-9; DNA: TGTGCCAGCAGCCCCCCCCTGGGGGGAGGGCCGGATACCAAAAACATTCAGTACTTC; CDR3: CASSPPLGGGPDTKNIQYF
size: -; D: -; J: TRBJ2-5; V: TRBV7-9; DNA: TGTGCCAGCAGCGCGTTCCGGACAGACCAAGAGACCCAGTACTTC; CDR3: CASSAFRTDQETQYF
size: -; D: TRBD1; J: TRBJ2-7; V: TRBV24-1; DNA: TGTGCCACCAGTGACCCTTCTGTCCCAGGGGGCGAGCAGTACTTC; CDR3: CATSDPSVPGGEQYF
size: few; D: TRBD1; J: TRBJ2-5; V: TRBV11-2; DNA: TGTGCCAGCAGCTACCGGACAGGCCAAGAGACCCAGTACTTC; CDR3: CASSYRTGQETQYF
size: -; D: TRBD2; J: TRBJ2-7; V: TRBV5-1; DNA: TGCGCCGGCGGCCGGGGTAGCGGGAGCTACGAGCAGTACTTC; CDR3: CAGGRGSGSYEQYF
size: -; D: -; J: TRBJ2-7; V: TRBV10-3; DNA: TGTGCCACCGCAAGTGCCAGCCCCTACGAGCAGTACTTC; CDR3: CATASASPYEQYF
size: -; D: TRBD1; J: TRBJ2-5; V: TRBV5-1; DNA: TGCGCCAGCAGCTTGATGATCGGGGGACAGGGGGCAGAGACCCAGTACTTC; CDR3: CASSLMIGGQGAETQYF
size: few; D: -; J: TRBJ2-1; V: TRBV20-1; DNA: TGCAGTGCTAGAGATCCCGGCAGGGGAACGTACAATGAGCAGTTCTTC; CDR3: CSARDPGRGTYNEQFF
size: once; D: -; J: TRBJ1-2; V: TRBV12-3/TRBV12-4; DNA: TGTGCCAGCAGGGGACCCCCTAACTATGGCTACACCTTC; CDR3: CASRGPPNYGYTF